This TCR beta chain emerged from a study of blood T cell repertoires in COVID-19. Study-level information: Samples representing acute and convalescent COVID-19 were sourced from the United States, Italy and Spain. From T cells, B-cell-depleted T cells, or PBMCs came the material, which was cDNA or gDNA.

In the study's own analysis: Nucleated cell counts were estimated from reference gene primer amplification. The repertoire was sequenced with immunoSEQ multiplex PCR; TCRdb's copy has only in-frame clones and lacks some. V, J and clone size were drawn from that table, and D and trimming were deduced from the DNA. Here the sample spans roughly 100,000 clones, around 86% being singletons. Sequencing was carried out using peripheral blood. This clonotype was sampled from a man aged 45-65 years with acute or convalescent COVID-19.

Written as DNA, the CDR3 is TGTGCCAGCAGGGTACAGGGGGCTCGGAACACCGGGGAGCTGTTTTTT. It encodes CASRVQGARNTGELFF. The V gene is TRBV28, the J gene TRBJ2-2; 9 positions agree with TRBD1. Germline V lookup: CDR1 MDHEN, CDR2 SYDVKM. Losses at the gene ends were 6 bases for V and 1 base for J; bases not matched to a gene: 6. The CDR3 contains 16 residues. Looking up the rest from reference TRBV28 and TRBJ2-2 gives the full variable domain: DVKVTQSSRYLVKRTGEKVFLECVQDMDHENMFWYRQDPGLGLRLIYFSYDVKMKEKGDIPEGYSVSREKKERFSLILESASTNQTSMYLCASRVQGARNTGELFFGEGSRLTVL.